The 32 T cell receptor beta chains reported below all come from one sample, sequenced in a study of STAT3 mutations in large granular lymphocyte leukemia. Their antigens remain unidentified. Study results and caveats: At least one immunodominant TCR beta clonotype appeared in every T-cell large granular lymphocyte leukemia patient.

The data were produced by immunoSEQ multiplex PCR, yet TCRdb's version contains in-frame clones alone and is incomplete. The sample holds approximately 10,000 clones, 85% seen once. The sample consisted of peripheral blood mononuclear cells. Receptor source: a man aged 80 or over with T-cell large granular lymphocyte leukemia. Some clones in this sample may be carry-over from other donors' samples.

The chain carries TRBV19 and TRBJ2-5, with 10 bases aligning to TRBD1. CDR1 LNHDA and CDR2 SQIVND come from the germline V gene (reference sequence). The ends lost 5 bases at V and 5 bases at J; junction bases unmatched: 14. The CDR3 has 17 amino acids. The CDR3 DNA reads as TGTGCCAGTAGTCTCCTCCCGGGACAGGGGAGGTTCGAGACCCAGTACTTC. It translates to CASSLLPGQGRFETQYF.

The chain combines TRBV7-4 with TRBJ2-7; TRBD1 or TRBD2 may be the D gene (5 bases each). Germline-derived CDR1 and CDR2 are SGHVT and SQSDAQ. V lost 5 bases, J lost 2 bases, and 10 bases lay in between. The CDR3 runs 13 residues. CDR3 DNA sequence: TGTGCCAGCAGCCGCGAGGGGACCTACGAGCAGTACTTC. As protein: CASSREGTYEQYF.

The CDR3 region is CASSVAGVPGEKLFF. DNA of the CDR3: TGTGCCAGCAGCGTAGCAGGAGTGCCAGGGGAAAAACTGTTTTTT. The chain links TRBV9 to TRBJ1-4; D is possibly TRBD1 (5 bases). The germline gives CDR1 SGDLS, CDR2 YYNGEE. The CDR3 consists of 15 residues. V gave up 0 bases and J gave up 8 bases, with 14 bases separating them.

This chain links TRBV11-3 with TRBJ2-2, with D unclear. There are 15 residues in the CDR3. CDR1 SGHNT and CDR2 YENEEA come from the germline V gene. With 5 bases removed from V and 2 bases from J, the gap between germline ends came to 12 bases. The CDR3 is CASSPSRVNTGELFF. CDR3 coding DNA: TGTGCCAGCAGCCCCTCCCGGGTTAACACCGGGGAGCTGTTTTTT. The variable domain in full, with the rest retrieved from reference TRBV11-3 and TRBJ2-2, is EAGVVQSPRYKIIEKKQPVAFWCNPISGHNTLYWYLQNLGQGPELLIRYENEEAVDDSQLPKDRFSAERLKGVDSTLKIQPAELGDSAVYLCASSPSRVNTGELFFGEGSRLTVL.

This chain joins TRBV28 and TRBJ1-4, with TRBD1 matching 9 bases. After removal of 5 bases from V and 4 bases from J, the junction contained 5 bases not matched to a gene. The CDR3 sequence is 15 residues long. The germline gives CDR1 MDHEN, CDR2 SYDVKM. CDR3 nucleotides: TGTGCCAGCAGTCCCTGGACAGGGGATAATGAAAAACTGTTTTTT. Its protein product is CASSPWTGDNEKLFF.

The genes are TRBV7-9 and TRBJ2-3; D possibly corresponds to TRBD1 (5 bases). Trimming took off 7 bases at V and 2 bases at J, with 16 bases between the two ends. The CDR3 runs to 15 residues. From germline, CDR1 is SEHNR and CDR2 FQNEAQ (reference sequence). This CDR3 is CASTLGQTYTDTQYF. The CDR3 nucleotides read TGTGCCAGCACTCTGGGGCAGACCTACACAGATACGCAGTATTTT. The whole variable domain, remainder taken from reference TRBV7-9 and TRBJ2-3, is DTGVSQNPRHKITKRGQNVTFRCDPISEHNRLYWYRQTLGQGPEFLTYFQNEAQLEKSRLLSDRFSAERPKGSFSTLEIQRTEQGDSAMYLCASTLGQTYTDTQYFGPGTRLTVL.

The chain has TRBV5-4 and TRBJ2-7, with 7 nucleotides matching TRBD1. Germline CDR1 and CDR2: SGHNT and YYREEE (reference sequence). V shed 5 bases and J 5 bases; nucleotides not matched to a gene: 7. This CDR3 is built from 13 residues. The CDR3, as DNA: TGTGCCAGCAGTCACAGGGGTGTGGACGAGCAGTACTTC. Its translation: CASSHRGVDEQYF.

V and J are TRBV20-1 and TRBJ2-7; D gene uncertain. Germline V CDR1 and CDR2: DFQATT, SNEGSKA (reference sequence). V was trimmed by 6 bases and J by 4 bases, leaving 4 bases between them. This CDR3 is 9 amino acids long. The CDR3 loop is CSAPYEQYF. Here the CDR3 DNA reads TGCAGTGCCCCGTACGAGCAGTACTTC.

This clone has more than one count but fewer than ten. J is TRBJ1-6 and V is TRBV30, with D unresolved. The CDR3 consists of 15 residues. Looked up from germline, CDR1 is GTSNPN and CDR2 is SVGIG (reference sequence). Trimming cost V 8 bases and J 1 base, with 15 bases left between them. CDR3 DNA sequence: TGTGCCATGGCTATCGTACGGTCCTATAATTCACCCCTCCACTTT. Translation gives CAMAIVRSYNSPLHF.

Note on this clone: Germline is not matched at one junction end, which may reflect a read error. The chain has TRBV7-2 and TRBJ1-2; the D gene is possibly TRBD1 (5 bases). Per germline, CDR1 SGHTA and CDR2 FQGNSA. The CDR3 spans 15 residues. In nucleotides, the CDR3 is TGTGCCAGCAGCTTAGCACGGACACCTAAATATGGCTACACCTTC. Its translation is CASSLARTPKYGYTF. The variable domain in full, with the rest retrieved from reference TRBV7-2 and TRBJ1-2, is GAGVSQSPSNKVTEKGKDVELRCDPISGHTALYWYRQSLGQGLEFLIYFQGNSAPDKSGLPSDRFSAERTGGSVSTLTIQRTQQEDSAVYLCASSLARTPKYGYTFGSGTRLTVV.

The chain carries TRBV10-3 and TRBJ2-7; 12 positions agree with TRBD1. The CDR3 totals 16 residues. The V gene end was trimmed by 0 bases and the J gene end by 5 bases; junction bases not matched to a gene: 5. Germline CDR1 ENHRY, CDR2 SYGVKD. The CDR3 protein is CAISESLGDRGHEQYF. CDR3 coding DNA: TGTGCCATCAGTGAGTCGTTAGGGGACAGGGGGCACGAGCAGTACTTC.

The rearrangement links TRBV29-1 to TRBJ1-4; a weak D match, TRBD1 (6 bases). CDR3 size: 13 residues. The ends were cut back, 7 bases at V and 7 bases at J, with 16 bases in the middle. Germline V CDR1 and CDR2: SQVTM, ANQGSEA. The CDR3, as DNA: TGCAGCGGATCCAGGGGAATTGGTGAAAAACTGTTTTTT. As protein: CSGSRGIGEKLFF.

The chain is built from TRBV19 and TRBJ2-7; tentative D call: TRBD1 (5 bases). This CDR3 comprises 14 residues. V was shortened by 3 bases and J by 0 bases, with 9 bases between the two germline ends. The germline gives CDR1 LNHDA, CDR2 SQIVND (reference sequence). The CDR3 nucleotides read TGTGCCAGTAGTATGTGGGGCGTCTCCTACGAGCAGTACTTC. Translating gives CASSMWGVSYEQYF.

V is TRBV29-1 and J is TRBJ2-1, with TRBD1 matching 7 bases. This CDR3 is 11 amino acids long. The germline V gene encodes CDR1 SQVTM and CDR2 ANQGSEA. V lost 7 bases, J lost 8 bases, and 5 bases stayed unmatched. Written as DNA, the CDR3 is TGCAGCGGCTACAGGGGAGATGAGCAGTTCTTC. Protein: CSGYRGDEQFF.

The gene calls are TRBV6-5 and TRBJ1-5; unclear D gene. Germline V gives CDR1 MNHEY, CDR2 SVGAGI. V was cut by 0 bases and J by 3 bases, with 9 bases left in between. This CDR3 has 15 residues. CDR3 in amino acids: CASSYSSQNNQPQHF. The DNA of the CDR3 is TGTGCCAGCAGTTACTCGTCACAGAACAATCAGCCCCAGCATTTT.

This chain links TRBV18 with TRBJ1-5; D unresolved. V lost 3 bases and J 3 bases, leaving 12 bases between the germline ends. Germline V CDR1 and CDR2: KGHSH, LQKENI. The CDR3 has 15 amino acids. The CDR3 DNA reads TGTGCCAGCTCACCTAACAAGGAAATCAATCAGCCCCAGCATTTT. Protein sequence: CASSPNKEINQPQHF.

This chain uses TRBV7-8 with TRBJ2-5, with D maybe TRBD1 (5 bases). The CDR3 has 15 residues. CDR1 is SGHVS and CDR2 is FQNEAQ in the germline V gene. V gave up 2 bases and J gave up 2 bases, with 12 bases separating them. CDR3 bases: TGTGCCAGCAGCTTAAGATCAGGGATACAAGAGACCCAGTACTTC. Amino acids: CASSLRSGIQETQYF.

The chain has TRBV25-1 and TRBJ1-6; tentative D call: TRBD1 (6 bases). CDR3 size: 14 residues. V lost 7 bases and J 7 bases, leaving 14 bases between the germline ends. Germline V gene sequence: CDR1 MGHDK, CDR2 SYGVNS. The CDR3 region is CASNQGYSNSPLHF. The CDR3 DNA sequence: TGTGCCAGCAACCAGGGGTACTCCAATTCACCCCTCCACTTT.

The chain links TRBV4-3 to TRBJ2-7, with TRBD2 matching over 13 bases. The CDR3 is made up of 15 amino acids. Germline CDR1 LGHNA, CDR2 YSLEER. The ends lost 4 bases at V and 2 bases at J; junction bases unmatched: 2. Written as DNA, the CDR3 is TGCGCCAGCAGCCCGGGACTAGCGGGGACCTACGAGCAGTACTTC. It translates to CASSPGLAGTYEQYF.

The rearrangement joins TRBV4-1 to TRBJ1-2; possibly TRBD1 for D (5 bases). CDR3 length: 15 amino acids. Trimming stripped 1 base from V and 8 bases from J, with 17 bases between. Germline V gene lookup returns CDR1 MGHRA and CDR2 YSYEKL. CDR3 loop: CASSQVGLSAGGYTF. In DNA, the CDR3 is TGCGCCAGCAGCCAAGTTGGCCTTTCCGCAGGGGGCTACACCTTC.

The chain links TRBV30 to TRBJ1-2; no definite D call. V was cut by 2 bases and J by 3 bases, with 10 bases left in between. CDR1 is GTSNPN, CDR2 SVGIG, per germline (reference sequence). This CDR3 contains 13 residues. CDR3 DNA: TGTGCCTGGAGTAAGGGTACCTACTATGGCTACACCTTC. Translation: CAWSKGTYYGYTF.

The chain carries TRBV30 and TRBJ1-1, with D perhaps TRBD1 (6 bases). The V end lost 0 bases, the J end lost 2 bases, and 13 bases lay between the germline ends. The CDR3 contains 15 residues. Germline V gene data show CDR1 as GTSNPN and CDR2 as SVGIG (reference sequence). CDR3: CAWSVTTGLNTEAFF. CDR3 DNA sequence: TGTGCCTGGAGTGTAACGACAGGCCTTAACACTGAAGCTTTCTTT.

Sample share makes this clone large. This rearrangement joins TRBV28 to TRBJ1-6; TRBD1 agrees at 7 bases. The germline gives CDR1 MDHEN, CDR2 SYDVKM. This CDR3 has 15 amino acids. Germline trimming cut 5 bases from V and 4 bases from J; bases unmatched to any gene: 5. The CDR3 here is CASSMEGQYNSPLHF. The CDR3 nucleotides read TGTGCCAGCAGTATGGAGGGACAGTATAATTCACCCCTCCACTTT.

The V and J genes are TRBV7-8 and TRBJ1-5, with D tentatively TRBD1 (6 bases). This CDR3 has 14 amino acids. Germline V gene data show CDR1 as SGHVS and CDR2 as FQNEAQ. V shed 5 bases and J shed 8 bases, with 16 bases lying between them. CDR3 in amino acids: CASSVQGWLKPQHF. CDR3 DNA: TGTGCCAGCAGCGTACAGGGTTGGTTAAAGCCCCAGCATTTT.

This rearrangement joins TRBV4-2 to TRBJ2-7; D perhaps matches TRBD2 (6 bases). The CDR3 runs 12 residues. Between the trimmed V and J ends, which lost 3 bases and 3 bases, there was a span of 6 bases. Germline assignment: CDR1 LGHNA and CDR2 YNFKEQ. CDR3 in amino acids: CASSQGGYEQYF. CDR3 DNA: TGTGCCAGCAGCCAGGGAGGCTACGAGCAGTACTTC.

V usage is TRBV7-8 and J usage is TRBJ1-6; no clear D. The germline gives CDR1 SGHVS, CDR2 FQNEAQ. This CDR3 is built from 15 residues. V gave up 7 bases and J gave up 0 bases, with 10 bases separating them. CDR3 nucleotide sequence: TGTGCCAGCATCGGCTCGAGCTCCTATAATTCACCCCTCCACTTT. Protein product: CASIGSSSYNSPLHF.

The chain recombines TRBV4-2 with TRBJ2-7; 9 bases match TRBD2. Losses at the gene ends were 2 bases for V and 0 bases for J; bases not matched to a gene: 8. The CDR3 spans 17 residues. Germline V gene sequence: CDR1 LGHNA, CDR2 YNFKEQ. The CDR3 region is CASSQRGAGGLSYEQYF. CDR3 nucleotide sequence: TGTGCCAGCAGCCAACGGGGAGCGGGGGGCCTCTCCTACGAGCAGTACTTC.

The V and J genes are TRBV18 and TRBJ1-2; D not resolved. There are 14 residues in the CDR3. Trimming stripped 1 base from V and 5 bases from J, with 11 bases between. Germline lookup yields CDR1 KGHSH and CDR2 LQKENI. The CDR3 coding sequence is TGTGCCAGCTCACCACGGCCCGAGGGATATGGCTACACCTTC. Encoded protein: CASSPRPEGYGYTF.

This sequence joins TRBV7-9 and TRBJ1-4; D not resolved. Germline CDR1 and CDR2: SEHNR and FQNEAQ (reference sequence). This CDR3 contains 16 residues. The ends were cut back, 1 base at V and 4 bases at J, with 13 bases in the middle. The CDR3 protein is CASSLGHFSDNEKLFF. Written as DNA, the CDR3 is TGTGCCAGCAGCTTAGGACACTTCTCGGATAATGAAAAACTGTTTTTT.

The chain has TRBV4-1 and TRBJ2-5; unclear D gene. Deletions cut 1 base from V and 4 bases from J, with 16 bases between. CDR3 size: 16 residues. Germline V CDR1 and CDR2: MGHRA, YSYEKL. CDR3: CASSQVDDPVRETQYF. The CDR3 DNA sequence: TGCGCCAGCAGCCAAGTGGACGACCCGGTTCGAGAGACCCAGTACTTC.

The rearrangement uses TRBV19 and TRBJ1-2; maybe TRBD1 (5 bases). Trimming removed 7 bases at V and 0 bases at J, with 12 bases between. Per the germline V gene, CDR1 is LNHDA and CDR2 is SQIVND (reference sequence). CDR3 size: 14 residues. The CDR3 coding sequence is TGTGCCAGTACCACAGGCCTAGCTAACTATGGCTACACCTTC. Amino acid sequence: CASTTGLANYGYTF.

The chain links TRBV27 to TRBJ2-7; D gene uncertain. CDR3 length: 14 residues. Germline assignment: CDR1 MNHEY and CDR2 SMNVEV (reference sequence). The ends were cut back, 6 bases at V and 3 bases at J, with 15 bases in the middle. CDR3 DNA: TGTGCCAGCAGCCCGGTGTACTCCCTCTACGAGCAGTACTTC. The encoded protein is CASSPVYSLYEQYF.